The rows below give T cell receptor beta chains drawn from one sample of a study of blood T cell repertoires in COVID-19. The protocol was immunoSEQ multiplex PCR, while the TCRdb copy is restricted to in-frame clones and leaves out a portion. The sample shows around 320,000 clones, roughly 91% of them seen only once. The sequencing input was peripheral blood. These receptors originate from a woman in her twenties or thirties with COVID-19, enrolled during active disease. Each CDR3 is given with its conserved first and last residue. The order of the fields is J gene, V gene, D gene, clone size, CDR3 DNA, CDR3 protein. A D gene is named only where the DNA matches it firmly. The size entry is marked missing in some rows and otherwise reads once, few, many or a size class.

TRBJ1-1 TRBV9 TRBD1 NA TGTGCCAGCAGTGACCGGGACAGGCGCTCTGTAGCTTTCTTT CASSDRDRRSVAFF
TRBJ2-3 TRBV18 NA NA TGTGCCAGCTCACCTCTGAGGGGGGGAAGTATCCACAGCGCAGATACGCAGTATTTT CASSPLRGGSIHSADTQYF
TRBJ2-3 TRBV18 NA NA TGTGCCAGCTCACCAAACAGACGCTTCCCCACAGATACGCAGTATTTT CASSPNRRFPTDTQYF
TRBJ1-2 TRBV6-5 NA NA TGTGCCAGCAGTTATCACCCCCAGGGTGGCTACACCTTC CASSYHPQGGYTF
TRBJ2-1 TRBV24-1 TRBD1 NA TGTGCCACCAGAAAGGGACAGTACAATGAGCAGTTCTTC CATRKGQYNEQFF
TRBJ2-3 TRBV12-3/TRBV12-4 NA NA TGTGCCAGCAGTTTATTAGCGGTGAATACGCAGTATTTT CASSLLAVNTQYF
TRBJ2-7 TRBV19 NA NA TGTGCCAGTAGATGGGCAGGGGAAGGCGGCGAGCAGTACTTC CASRWAGEGGEQYF
TRBJ2-5 TRBV5-1 NA NA TGCGCCAGCAGCTTGGGACACGGTAGAGTGGAGACCCAGTACTTC CASSLGHGRVETQYF
TRBJ1-1 TRBV7-9 NA NA TGTGCCAGCAGCTTCGACACTGAAGCTTTCTTT CASSFDTEAFF
TRBJ1-3 TRBV4-2 NA once TGTGCCAGCAGCCTTCAGGGTTCCCTCTCTGGAAACACCATATATTTT CASSLQGSLSGNTIYF
TRBJ1-2 TRBV6-5 NA NA TGTGCCAGCAGCGATAGGACAGCCTATGGCTACACCTTC CASSDRTAYGYTF
TRBJ2-4 TRBV19 NA once TGTGCCAGTAGTATACCCTCCGGGACTGGCATTCAGTACTTC CASSIPSGTGIQYF
TRBJ2-2 TRBV13 TRBD1 NA TGTGCCAGCAGCCGGACAGGGGGCGCGAACACCGGGGAGCTGTTTTTT CASSRTGGANTGELFF
TRBJ1-6 TRBV5-5 NA NA TGTGCCAGCAGCTTCGACAGTGTCTCTAATTCACCCCTCCACTTT CASSFDSVSNSPLHF
TRBJ2-7 TRBV5-6 TRBD1 once TGTGCCAGCAGCTTCCAGGGGGTTAACGAGCAGTACTTC CASSFQGVNEQYF
TRBJ1-6 TRBV6-2/TRBV6-3 TRBD1 NA TGTGCCAGCAGTTTACAGGGGGCTGTATCACCCCTCCACTTT CASSLQGAVSPLHF
TRBJ2-7 TRBV3-1/TRBV3-2 TRBD2 NA TGTGCCAGCAGCCAAGGTACTAGCGGCTACGAGCAGTACTTC CASSQGTSGYEQYF
TRBJ2-1 TRBV6-5 TRBD2 NA TGTGCCAGCAGGTCACCGGGACTAGCTACTGAGCAGTTCTTC CASRSPGLATEQFF
TRBJ2-3 TRBV3-1/TRBV3-2 TRBD2 NA TGTGCCAGCACGGGGGGGTACACAGATACGCAGTATTTT CASTGGYTDTQYF
TRBJ1-1 TRBV3-1/TRBV3-2 NA NA TGTGCCAGCAGCCCCCTGACCGGGGGTGGGAACACTGAAGCTTTCTTT CASSPLTGGGNTEAFF
TRBJ2-2 TRBV6-4 TRBD2 NA TGTGCCAGCAGTGACCGGGCAGGACTAGCGGGCACCGGGGAGCTGTTTTTT CASSDRAGLAGTGELFF